The 9 T cell receptor beta chains below come from one sample, sequenced in a study of Graves' ophthalmopathy and Graves' hyperthyroidism. RNA served as the template for amplifying TCR beta CDR3 regions. A first-round RT-PCR used HTBI primers, followed by a second-round multiplex PCR. Using its own MiXCR run on the multiplex PCR reads, TCRdb lists one record per CDR3 protein. The sample consists of approximately 1.2 million distinct CDR3 sequences, 35% to 40% of them appearing once. Source material: peripheral blood or thyroid tissue (not recorded which). The receptors derive from an adult man with Graves' hyperthyroidism.

The chain links TRBV6-2 or TRBV6-3 to TRBJ2-7; D gene unclear. Trimming stripped 8 bases from V and 0 bases from J, with 11 bases between. CDR3 length equals 13 residues. CDR1 MNHEY and CDR2 SVGEGT come from the germline V gene. CDR3 sequence reads: CASSRSLSYEQYF. CDR3 coding DNA: TGTGCCAGCTCCCGATCTCTCTCCTACGAGCAGTACTTC.

This clonotype came up many times. The V call is TRBV5-1, the J call TRBJ2-7; no definite D call. This CDR3 comprises 16 residues. CDR1 and CDR2 from the germline V gene are SGHRS and YFSETQ. Trimming removed 0 bases from V and 4 bases from J, with 17 bases in between. The CDR3 here is CASSLEPSQGLYEQYF. DNA of the CDR3: TGCGCCAGCAGCTTGGAACCCTCACAAGGTTTGTACGAGCAGTACTTC.

The chain has TRBV4-1 and TRBJ1-2, with D possibly being TRBD1 (5 bases). Per the germline V gene, CDR1 is MGHRA and CDR2 is YSYEKL. Trimming removed 1 base at V and 8 bases at J, with 14 bases between. The CDR3 consists of 14 residues. The CDR3 sequence: CASSQVRGRGGYTF. The CDR3 nucleotides are TGCGCCAGCAGCCAAGTAAGGGGAAGGGGCGGCTACACCTTC.

Many counts were recorded for this clonotype. V usage is TRBV7-2 and J usage is TRBJ1-1; 8 nucleotides line up with TRBD1. Trimming cost V 3 bases and J 4 bases; bases outside gene matches: 7. The CDR3 covers 15 residues. Germline-derived CDR1 and CDR2 are SGHTA and FQGNSA. The CDR3 loop reads CASSLPHGQGTEAFF. DNA for the CDR3: TGTGCCAGCAGCTTGCCCCACGGACAGGGCACTGAAGCTTTCTTT. The variable domain in full, with the rest retrieved from reference TRBV7-2 and TRBJ1-1, is GAGVSQSPSNKVTEKGKDVELRCDPISGHTALYWYRQSLGQGLEFLIYFQGNSAPDKSGLPSDRFSAERTGGSVSTLTIQRTQQEDSAVYLCASSLPHGQGTEAFFGQGTRLTVV.

In this sample, this clonotype turned up many times. The genes are TRBV6-5 and TRBJ2-5, with D possibly matching TRBD1 (5 bases). With 6 bases removed from V and 4 bases from J, the gap between germline ends came to 12 bases. Germline CDR1 MNHEY, CDR2 SVGAGI. The CDR3 covers 13 residues. The CDR3 sequence is CASRAQGRETQYF. CDR3 DNA: TGTGCCAGCAGAGCGCAGGGCCGAGAGACCCAGTACTTC.

The V and J genes are TRBV14 and TRBJ1-6; D is uncertain. The CDR3 totals 17 residues. The germline gives CDR1 SGHDN, CDR2 FVKESK. V was trimmed by 7 bases and J by 0 bases, leaving 16 bases between them. For the CDR3, the DNA is TGTGCCAGCAATTTACGGGCGGTCAGCTCCTATAATTCACCCCTCCACTTT. It yields the protein CASNLRAVSSYNSPLHF.

The rearrangement links TRBV7-8 to TRBJ2-7; TRBD1 agrees at 12 bases. CDR3 size: 16 residues. The V gene end was trimmed by 6 bases and the J gene end by 4 bases; junction bases not matched to a gene: 10. In germline, CDR1 is SGHVS, CDR2 FQNEAQ. CDR3 in amino acids: CASRSGTGGVVYEQYF. CDR3 sequence (DNA): TGTGCCAGCAGGTCTGGGACAGGGGGCGTTGTTTACGAGCAGTACTTC.

V and J are TRBV19 and TRBJ1-2; D ambiguous. Germline assignment: CDR1 LNHDA and CDR2 SQIVND (reference sequence). The V gene lost 3 bases and the J gene lost 3 bases, with 11 bases spanning the gap. This CDR3 region has 14 residues. DNA for the CDR3: TGTGCCAGTAGTATGCTGGCAGCGGACTATGGCTACACCTTC. Amino acid sequence: CASSMLAADYGYTF.

The V call is TRBV29-1, the J call TRBJ2-7; D is ambiguous. This CDR3 is built from 14 residues. Trimming pared 6 bases from V and 0 bases from J, leaving 15 bases between. Germline V CDR1 and CDR2: SQVTM, ANQGSEA. CDR3 residues: CSVLTPENSYEQYF. Here the CDR3 DNA reads TGCAGCGTCTTAACTCCCGAGAACTCCTACGAGCAGTACTTC.